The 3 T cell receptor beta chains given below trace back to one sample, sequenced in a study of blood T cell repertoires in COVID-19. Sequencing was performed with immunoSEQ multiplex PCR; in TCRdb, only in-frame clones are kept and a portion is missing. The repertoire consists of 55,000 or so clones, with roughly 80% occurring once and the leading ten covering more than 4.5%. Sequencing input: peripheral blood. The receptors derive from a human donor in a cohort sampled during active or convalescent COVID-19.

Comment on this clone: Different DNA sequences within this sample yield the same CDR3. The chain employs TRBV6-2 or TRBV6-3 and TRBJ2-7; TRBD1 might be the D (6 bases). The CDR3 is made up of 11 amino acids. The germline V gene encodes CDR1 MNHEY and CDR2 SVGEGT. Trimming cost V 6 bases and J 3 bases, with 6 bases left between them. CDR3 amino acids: CASSRGYEQYF. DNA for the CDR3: TGTGCCAGCAGCAGGGGCTACGAGCAGTACTTC.

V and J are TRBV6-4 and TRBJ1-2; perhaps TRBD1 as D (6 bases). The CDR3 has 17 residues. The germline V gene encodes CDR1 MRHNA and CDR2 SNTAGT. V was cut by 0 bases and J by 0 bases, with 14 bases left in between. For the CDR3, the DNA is TGTGCCAGCAGTGACTCGGGGGCAGGCCCAGCTAACTATGGCTACACCTTC. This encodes CASSDSGAGPANYGYTF.

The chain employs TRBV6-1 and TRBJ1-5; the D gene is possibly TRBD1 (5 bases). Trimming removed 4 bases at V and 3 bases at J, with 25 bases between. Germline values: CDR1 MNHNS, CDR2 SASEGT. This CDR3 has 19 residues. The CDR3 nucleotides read TGTGCCAGCAGTGCCCCCGGGGGTGAAGGTAACAGGACCAATCAGCCCCAGCATTTT. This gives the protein CASSAPGGEGNRTNQPQHF.